The clone carrying this T cell receptor (beta chain) appeared a single time. Its antigen is currently unknown. The record originates from a study of vaccination and CD4 T cells after COVID-19. The wider study: Median time from second vaccine dose to sampling was around 72 days (14 to 241). Spike peptides, overlapping and drawn from SARS-CoV-2, HCoV-NL63, HCoV-OC43 and HCoV-229E, were used to stimulate cells.

The CDR3 is made up of 17 amino acids. With 0 bases clipped from V and 3 bases from J, the junction kept 7 bases outside the gene matches. Germline V gives CDR1 MNHEY, CDR2 SVGEGT. Regarding treatment: 10-day PBMC culture with coronavirus spike peptide pools or control peptides (ViraFEST assay). ViraFEST grew antigen-specific T cells using peptide pools, then sequenced TCRs. Cultured CD4+ T-cell DNA underwent Oncomine TCR Beta short-read sequencing. Using its own MiXCR run on the PCR reads, TCRdb lists one record per CDR3 protein. The sample holds tens of thousands of distinct CDR3 sequences; 70% are singletons and the top ten take 8.5% to 10%.

The chain joins TRBV6-2 or TRBV6-3 to TRBJ2-2; 7 bases agree with TRBD2. This clonotype was obtained from a human donor who had recovered from COVID-19. Material for sequencing was CD4+ T cells from blood, cultured in vitro. CDR3 DNA sequence: TGTGCCAGCAGTTACTCCCTGACTAGCATATACACCGGGGAGCTGTTTTTT. This codes for CASSYSLTSIYTGELFF.